These 28 T cell receptor beta chains were all obtained from the same sample, sequenced in a study of shared clonotypes between healthy human individuals (dated by TCRdb to 2018 to 2021). Library preparation was by the immunoSEQ multiplex PCR assay. The clones in this table, taken by TCRdb from immuneACCESS, are in-frame only. Not every clone is retained; where verified, under half of the shortfall comes from an unresolved V gene, and the cause of the rest is unknown. The sample table records 2.3 million or so clones; 80% to 95% of these occur just once. Of the sample, about 0.41% is held by the ten largest clones. Input material: naive CD4+ T cells from PBMCs. Read against the paper, the sample's cell subset or site label means: CD45RA+ positively selected. These receptors all come from a young man in good health. Some clones in this sample may be carry-over from other donors' samples.

The chain is built from TRBV18 and TRBJ2-1, with 13 positions matching TRBD2. J was trimmed by 8 bases and V by 4 bases; bases with no gene match: 5. Per the germline V gene, CDR1 is KGHSH and CDR2 is LQKENI. This CDR3 is 15 amino acids long. Here the CDR3 DNA reads TGTGCCAGCTCACTCGGGACTAGCGGGGCTCATGAGCAGTTCTTC. Its protein product is CASSLGTSGAHEQFF.

The V and J genes are TRBV7-2 and TRBJ1-4; D gene ambiguous. V was clipped by 2 bases and J by 10 bases, with 11 bases between them. Germline assignment: CDR1 SGHTA and CDR2 FQGNSA. This CDR3 region has 13 residues. The CDR3 loop is CASSLLNDGKLFF. The DNA for the CDR3 is TGTGCCAGCAGCTTATTGAACGACGGAAAACTGTTTTTT.

This clone was recorded once. The chain employs TRBV5-1 and TRBJ1-1; D not certain. Germline V CDR1 and CDR2: SGHRS, YFSETQ. V shed 2 bases and J shed 0 bases, with 11 bases lying between them. The CDR3 length is 15 residues. CDR3 region: CASSFGEAMNTEAFF. In DNA form, the CDR3 reads TGCGCCAGCAGCTTTGGGGAGGCTATGAACACTGAAGCTTTCTTT. Looking up the rest from reference TRBV5-1 and TRBJ1-1 gives the full variable domain: KAGVTQTPRYLIKTRGQQVTLSCSPISGHRSVSWYQQTPGQGLQFLFEYFSETQRNKGNFPGRFSGRQFSNSRSEMNVSTLELGDSALYLCASSFGEAMNTEAFFGQGTRLTVV.

This CDR3 reads CAWSADRGPYEQYF. The CDR3 nucleotides read TGTGCCTGGAGTGCCGACAGGGGGCCCTACGAGCAGTACTTC. The chain is built from TRBV30 and TRBJ2-7; TRBD1 aligns across 10 bases. Per the germline V gene, CDR1 is GTSNPN and CDR2 is SVGIG (reference sequence). CDR3 size: 14 residues. After removal of 1 base from V and 2 bases from J, the junction contained 2 bases not matched to a gene.

The J gene is TRBJ1-1, the V gene TRBV18; TRBD1 matches 9 bases. V trimming: 3 bases; J trimming: 3 bases; junction bases outside the gene matches: 20. The CDR3 runs to 20 residues. Looked up from germline, CDR1 is KGHSH and CDR2 is LQKENI. The CDR3 coding sequence is TGTGCCAGCTCACCTTTCTCATCAAGAACAGGGGGCAATTCGGACACTGAAGCTTTCTTT. Its translation is CASSPFSSRTGGNSDTEAFF.

This clone was recorded once. J is TRBJ2-1 and V is TRBV19; maybe TRBD2 (6 bases). With 10 bases removed from V and 9 bases from J, the gap between germline ends came to 16 bases. Germline-derived CDR1 and CDR2 are LNHDA and SQIVND (reference sequence). There are 12 residues in the CDR3. In nucleotides, the CDR3 is TGTGCCACCAGAAGGAGGGACTTTGAGCAGTTCTTC. It is translated as CATRRRDFEQFF. The variable domain in full, with the rest retrieved from reference TRBV19 and TRBJ2-1, is DGGITQSPKYLFRKEGQNVTLSCEQNLNHDAMYWYRQDPGQGLRLIYYSQIVNDFQKGDIAEGYSVSREKKESFPLTVTSAQKNPTAFYLCATRRRDFEQFFGPGTRLTVL.

About this clone: The same CDR3 arises from other DNA sequences in this sample as well. The chain has TRBV7-2 and TRBJ2-5, with D possibly being TRBD2 (7 bases). Germline CDR1 is SGHTA and CDR2 is FQGNSA. V dropped 5 bases and J dropped 2 bases, with 12 bases sitting between them. This CDR3 comprises 14 residues. Here the CDR3 DNA reads TGTGCCAGCAGCCCGGGGGGCGCACAAGAGACCCAGTACTTC. Its translation is CASSPGGAQETQYF.

As to this clone: Other DNA sequences within the sample encode an identical CDR3. The chain carries TRBV5-1 and TRBJ2-3; D uncertain. The CDR3 runs 14 residues. Germline V gives CDR1 SGHRS, CDR2 YFSETQ. V dropped 4 bases and J dropped 1 base, with 10 bases sitting between them. As DNA, the CDR3 is TGCGCCAGCAGCATTACGCCCGGCACAGATACGCAGTATTTT. This encodes CASSITPGTDTQYF.

This clone was recorded once. The gene calls are TRBV6-6 and TRBJ2-2, with no clear D. The CDR3 sequence is 13 residues long. V lost 3 bases and J 6 bases, leaving 8 bases between the germline ends. The germline V gene encodes CDR1 MNHNY and CDR2 SVGAGI (reference sequence). CDR3 region: CASSYHMAGELFF. The CDR3 DNA reads TGTGCCAGCAGTTATCATATGGCCGGGGAGCTGTTTTTT.

The chain employs TRBV28 and TRBJ1-2, with D perhaps TRBD1 (5 bases). Trimming pared 5 bases from V and 8 bases from J, leaving 21 bases between. This CDR3 spans 15 amino acids. Germline-derived CDR1 and CDR2 are MDHEN and SYDVKM. Here the CDR3 DNA reads TGTGCCAGCAGTCGGGGGGGGGATCTCCCCGCGGGCTACACCTTC. Protein: CASSRGGDLPAGYTF.

This clone was counted once. At the DNA level, this CDR3 is encoded by other sequences in the same sample as well. V gene TRBV5-1 combines with J gene TRBJ2-1; 14 bases are shared with TRBD2. There are 16 residues in the CDR3. Germline CDR1 SGHRS, CDR2 YFSETQ. V trimming: 4 bases; J trimming: 4 bases; junction bases outside the gene matches: 4. The CDR3 sequence is CASSTGLAGGYNEQFF. The CDR3 DNA is TGCGCCAGCAGCACCGGACTAGCGGGAGGTTACAATGAGCAGTTCTTC. The whole variable domain, remainder taken from reference TRBV5-1 and TRBJ2-1, is KAGVTQTPRYLIKTRGQQVTLSCSPISGHRSVSWYQQTPGQGLQFLFEYFSETQRNKGNFPGRFSGRQFSNSRSEMNVSTLELGDSALYLCASSTGLAGGYNEQFFGPGTRLTVL.

For this clone: The same CDR3 can be traced to other DNA sequences in this sample. The V gene is TRBV5-1, the J gene TRBJ2-6, with D unclear. In germline, CDR1 is SGHRS, CDR2 YFSETQ. The ends were cut back, 3 bases at V and 0 bases at J, with 4 bases in the middle. This CDR3 region has 14 residues. The CDR3 sequence is CASSSDSGANVLTF. The CDR3 region has the DNA TGCGCCAGCAGCTCAGACTCTGGGGCCAACGTCCTGACTTTC.

This chain links TRBV7-2 with TRBJ2-7; 7 bases line up with TRBD2. Germline lookup yields CDR1 SGHTA and CDR2 FQGNSA. The ends lost 3 bases at V and 9 bases at J; junction bases unmatched: 5. The CDR3 runs 12 residues. The DNA for the CDR3 is TGTGCCAGCAGCTTCGCGGGGGACGGGCAGTACTTC. As protein: CASSFAGDGQYF.

The count of this clone is one. The V call is TRBV10-3, the J call TRBJ2-1, with 14 positions matching TRBD2. The CDR3 extends over 16 amino acids. V lost 6 bases, J lost 9 bases, and 10 bases stayed unmatched. CDR1 and CDR2 (germline): ENHRY, SYGVKD. CDR3 bases: TGTGCCATCAGAGGAGGACTAGCGGGAGGACCCGGTGAGCAGTTCTTC. Amino acid sequence: CAIRGGLAGGPGEQFF.

The rearrangement links TRBV7-2 to TRBJ2-7; no reliable D call. Germline CDR1 and CDR2: SGHTA and FQGNSA. V shed 2 bases and J shed 3 bases, with 8 bases lying between them. CDR3 size: 13 residues. The CDR3 region has the DNA TGTGCCAGCAGCTTAATAGGAAACTACGAGCAGTACTTC. Translation gives CASSLIGNYEQYF.

The rearrangement links TRBV28 to TRBJ2-7; TRBD2 agrees at 8 bases. This CDR3 region has 16 residues. V lost 5 bases, J lost 7 bases, and 16 bases stayed unmatched. Per the germline V gene, CDR1 is MDHEN and CDR2 is SYDVKM. This CDR3 reads CASSPSGGRPGREQYF. The CDR3 DNA is TGTGCCAGCAGTCCTTCGGGCGGGAGGCCCGGGCGGGAGCAGTACTTC.

This chain uses TRBV5-1 with TRBJ2-5; 9 bases map to TRBD1. The germline gives CDR1 SGHRS, CDR2 YFSETQ. V lost 3 bases and J lost 5; bases outside the gene matches: 8. The CDR3 spans 15 residues. CDR3 amino acids: CASSSGTGTGETQYF. CDR3 bases: TGCGCCAGCAGCTCCGGGACAGGGACCGGGGAGACCCAGTACTTC.

The chain links TRBV6-1 to TRBJ2-7, with 11 bases identical to TRBD2. The germline V gene has CDR1 MNHNS and CDR2 SASEGT. V shed 4 bases, J shed 3 bases, and the junction held 11 bases outside the gene matches. CDR3 length equals 17 residues. The CDR3 DNA reads as TGTGCCAGCAGTGCCACTAGCGGGAGCCTCCTAGGCTACGAGCAGTACTTC. Its protein product is CASSATSGSLLGYEQYF.

The chain carries TRBV2 and TRBJ1-1, with D uncertain. Deletions cut 7 bases from V and 3 bases from J, with 12 bases between. The CDR3 totals 13 residues. Looked up from germline, CDR1 is SNHLY and CDR2 is FYNNEI. The CDR3 nucleotides are TGTGCCAGCACTACGGAAGCGCACACTGAAGCTTTCTTT. It yields the protein CASTTEAHTEAFF.

The chain's CDR3 is CASSLGGQSFYYEQYF. The DNA of the CDR3 is TGTGCCAGCAGCCTCGGGGGCCAAAGTTTCTACTACGAGCAGTACTTC. The V gene is TRBV7-2, the J gene TRBJ2-7; D could derive from TRBD1 or TRBD2 (6 bases each). CDR1 is SGHTA, CDR2 FQGNSA, per germline. The CDR3 consists of 16 residues. Trimming took 5 bases from V and 3 from J, leaving 20 bases between them.

The J gene is TRBJ2-6, the V gene TRBV11-2; D unclear. Trimming left V 5 bases short and J 1 base short, with 3 bases between. Per the germline V gene, CDR1 is SGHAT and CDR2 is FQNNGV. The length of the CDR3 is 13 residues. The CDR3 DNA sequence: TGTGCCAGCAGCCCGTCTGGGGCCAACGTCCTGACTTTC. Translation: CASSPSGANVLTF.

The CDR3 loop reads CASRPRDYNNEQFF. CDR3 in DNA: TGTGCCAGCAGACCCCGGGACTACAACAATGAGCAGTTCTTC. The chain has TRBV5-4 and TRBJ2-1; TRBD2 matches at 7 bases. The CDR3 contains 14 residues. V lost 5 bases to trimming and J lost 5 bases; unmatched junction nucleotides: 7. Germline loops: CDR1 SGHNT, CDR2 YYREEE (reference sequence). Full variable domain (outside the CDR3, taken from reference TRBV5-4 and TRBJ2-1): ETGVTQSPTHLIKTRGQQVTLRCSSQSGHNTVSWYQQALGQGPQFIFQYYREEENGRGNFPPRFSGLQFPNYSSELNVNALELDDSALYLCASRPRDYNNEQFFGPGTRLTVL.

The J gene is TRBJ1-4, the V gene TRBV30; D not certain. Germline V gene data show CDR1 as GTSNPN and CDR2 as SVGIG (reference sequence). Trimming shortened V by 2 bases and J by 4 bases, and 14 bases separated the two germline ends. The length of the CDR3 is 15 residues. As DNA, the CDR3 is TGTGCCTGGAGTTATAAGACCGGATTTAATGAAAAACTGTTTTTT. As protein: CAWSYKTGFNEKLFF.

This chain uses TRBV5-1 with TRBJ1-1; TRBD1 is a possible D gene (6 bases). This CDR3 has 16 amino acids. The V gene lost 2 bases and the J gene lost 4 bases, with 18 bases spanning the gap. Germline assignment: CDR1 SGHRS and CDR2 YFSETQ. The CDR3 DNA reads as TGCGCCAGCAGCTTCACCCGGGACACCACCAGCACTGAAGCTTTCTTT. This sequence encodes CASSFTRDTTSTEAFF.

The J gene is TRBJ2-7, the V gene TRBV7-3, with D perhaps given as TRBD1 or TRBD2 (5 bases each). Germline loops: CDR1 SGHTA, CDR2 FQGTGA. Trimming took 5 bases from V and 5 from J, leaving 19 bases between them. This CDR3 contains 15 residues. CDR3 loop: CASSRDPPPRDEQYF. The CDR3 nucleotides are TGTGCCAGCAGCCGGGACCCCCCTCCGAGGGACGAGCAGTACTTC.

J is TRBJ1-1 and V is TRBV5-5; D perhaps matches TRBD1 (5 bases). This CDR3 is built from 14 residues. The germline gives CDR1 SGHKS, CDR2 YYEKEE (reference sequence). Between the trimmed V and J ends, which lost 0 bases and 11 bases, there was a span of 17 bases. This CDR3 is CASSLAGTDLLAFF. As DNA, the CDR3 is TGTGCCAGCAGCTTGGCCGGGACGGACTTGTTGGCTTTCTTT.

This clone came up once. J is TRBJ2-2 and V is TRBV19; either TRBD1 or TRBD2 may supply D (5 bases each). The CDR3 has 14 amino acids. Germline V gene sequence: CDR1 LNHDA, CDR2 SQIVND (reference sequence). V lost 7 bases and J lost 6, with 15 bases in between. CDR3: CASMYRRGAGELFF. The CDR3 coding sequence is TGTGCCAGTATGTATAGACGGGGCGCCGGGGAGCTGTTTTTT.

This clone appeared once. The CDR3 sequence: CASSMGSNTGELFF. The CDR3 coding sequence is TGTGCCAGTAGTATGGGGTCTAACACCGGGGAGCTGTTTTTT. The chain joins TRBV19 to TRBJ2-2; D is unresolved. V was trimmed by 3 bases and J by 2 bases, leaving 7 bases between them. In germline, CDR1 is LNHDA, CDR2 SQIVND (reference sequence). CDR3 length: 14 amino acids.